This T cell receptor beta chain derives from a study of blood T cells in healthy people across ages. Remarks on this clonotype: Its target is not known.

V shed 3 bases, J shed 5 bases, and the junction held 5 bases outside the gene matches. Germline V gene sequence: CDR1 SGHDT, CDR2 YYEEEE. This CDR3 contains 14 residues. The authors ran a second PCR of about 6 to 11 cycles using a sample-barcoded 5' primer and a J-beta primer mix. One entry per CDR3 protein, called by TCRdb with MiXCR from the 5' RACE reads. The repertoire holds around 990,000 distinct CDR3 sequences, with 20% to 25% as singletons. Findings of the study overall: Both naive CD4+ cell counts and diversity were greater in long-lived donors than in aged donors.

These data also formed part of another study, on T cells of mothers and their children.

The clonotype originates from a girl aged 2 to 9 in good health. The chain uses TRBV5-6 and TRBJ2-5; 9 nucleotides match TRBD1. Sequenced material: blood. The CDR3 protein is CASSWDRVGETQYF. The CDR3 DNA is TGTGCCAGCAGCTGGGACAGGGTGGGGGAGACCCAGTACTTC.